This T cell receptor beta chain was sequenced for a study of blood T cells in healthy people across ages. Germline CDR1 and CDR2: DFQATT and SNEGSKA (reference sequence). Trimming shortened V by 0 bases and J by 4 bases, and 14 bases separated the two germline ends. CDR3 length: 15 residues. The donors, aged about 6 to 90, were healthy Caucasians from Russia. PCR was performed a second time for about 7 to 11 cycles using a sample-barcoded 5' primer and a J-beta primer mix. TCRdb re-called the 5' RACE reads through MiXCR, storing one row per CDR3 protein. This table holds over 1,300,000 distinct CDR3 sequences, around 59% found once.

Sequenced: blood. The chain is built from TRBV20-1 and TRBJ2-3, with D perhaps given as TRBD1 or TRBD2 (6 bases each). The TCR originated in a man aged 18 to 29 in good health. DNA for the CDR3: TGCAGTGCTAGAGATTCTCCGGGGGCGGCAGATACGCAGTATTTT. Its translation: CSARDSPGAADTQYF.